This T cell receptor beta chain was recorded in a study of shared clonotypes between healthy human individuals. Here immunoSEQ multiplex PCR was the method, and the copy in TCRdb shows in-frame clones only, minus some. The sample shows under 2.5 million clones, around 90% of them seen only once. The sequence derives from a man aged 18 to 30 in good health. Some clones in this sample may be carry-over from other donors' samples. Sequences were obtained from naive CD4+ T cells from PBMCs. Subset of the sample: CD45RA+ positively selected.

CDR3 loop: CASSQGGRLEGIFGTQYF. CDR3 bases: TGCGCCAGCAGCCAAGGAGGGAGGCTAGAGGGGATTTTTGGGACCCAGTACTTC. This chain joins TRBV4-1 and TRBJ2-5; TRBD2 might be the D (6 bases). Trimming took off 1 base at V and 7 bases at J, with 25 bases between the two ends. The CDR3 extends over 18 amino acids. From germline, CDR1 is MGHRA and CDR2 YSYEKL.